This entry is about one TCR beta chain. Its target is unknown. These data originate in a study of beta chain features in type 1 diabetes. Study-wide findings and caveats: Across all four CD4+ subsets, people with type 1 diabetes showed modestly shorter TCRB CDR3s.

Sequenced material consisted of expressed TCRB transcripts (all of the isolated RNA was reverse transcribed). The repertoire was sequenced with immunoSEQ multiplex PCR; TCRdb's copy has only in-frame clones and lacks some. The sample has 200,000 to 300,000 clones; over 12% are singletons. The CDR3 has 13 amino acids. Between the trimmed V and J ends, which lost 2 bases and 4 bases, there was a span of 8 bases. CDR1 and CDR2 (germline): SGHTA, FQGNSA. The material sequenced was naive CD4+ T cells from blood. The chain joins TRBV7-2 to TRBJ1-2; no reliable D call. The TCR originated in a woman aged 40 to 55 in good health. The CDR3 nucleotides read TGTGCCAGCAGCTTATCCGGAGTCTATGGCTACACCTTC. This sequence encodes CASSLSGVYGYTF.